These 20 T cell receptor beta chains share one sample of origin, sequenced in a study of blood T cell repertoires in COVID-19. Sequenced by immunoSEQ multiplex PCR; TCRdb stores in-frame clones only, minus some. Of about 26,000 clones detected, 75% to 90% appear once; the ten largest clones hold roughly 7.2%. Sequenced sample: peripheral blood. The receptors come from a human donor in a cohort sampled during active COVID-19.

The rearrangement joins TRBV5-6 to TRBJ2-2; TRBD1 matches 8 bases. V gave up 2 bases and J gave up 3 bases; unmatched junction bases: 3. Germline V lookup: CDR1 SGHDT, CDR2 YYEEEE. This CDR3 region has 15 residues. The CDR3 nucleotides are TGTGCCAGCAGCTTAGACAGGGGTTACACCGGGGAGCTGTTTTTT. Protein sequence: CASSLDRGYTGELFF.

The chain recombines TRBV12-3 or TRBV12-4 with TRBJ2-1; 7 bases fit TRBD2. Trimming at V came to 5 bases and at J to 9 bases, leaving 7 bases not matched to a gene. The CDR3 consists of 13 residues. CDR3 sequence (DNA): TGTGCCAGCAGTACGCTACAGCGGGGTGAGCAGTTCTTC. Amino acid sequence: CASSTLQRGEQFF.

This clone was counted once. The chain employs TRBV27 and TRBJ1-5, with D perhaps TRBD1 (5 bases). The V and J ends lost 2 bases and 4 bases respectively, with 9 bases between them. This CDR3 spans 14 amino acids. Germline V gives CDR1 MNHEY, CDR2 SMNVEV (reference sequence). CDR3 coding DNA: TGTGCCAGCAGTTTAGGAGACAGTAATCAGCCCCAGCATTTT. Amino acid sequence: CASSLGDSNQPQHF.

The V call is TRBV7-9, the J call TRBJ2-3; D might be TRBD2 (5 bases). The V gene lost 5 bases and the J gene lost 7 bases, with 16 bases spanning the gap. The V gene's germline CDR1 is SEHNR and CDR2 FQNEAQ (reference sequence). This CDR3 spans 14 amino acids. CDR3 residues: CASSRGDTQNTQYF. The CDR3 DNA is TGTGCCAGCAGCCGGGGTGATACTCAAAATACGCAGTATTTT.

The J gene is TRBJ2-3, the V gene TRBV5-4, with D possibly being TRBD1 (5 bases). Trimming left V 1 base short and J 5 bases short, with 14 bases between. CDR3 length equals 15 residues. Germline values: CDR1 SGHNT, CDR2 YYREEE (reference sequence). The CDR3 region has the DNA TGTGCCAGCAGCTTGCCGGGCCTAACAGGAGATACGCAGTATTTT. This gives the protein CASSLPGLTGDTQYF.

This sequence joins TRBV11-2 and TRBJ1-4, with D possibly TRBD1 on 6 matching bases. From germline, CDR1 is SGHAT and CDR2 FQNNGV. This CDR3 region has 14 residues. The ends were cut back, 3 bases at V and 7 bases at J, with 12 bases in the middle. The CDR3, as DNA: TGTGCCAGCAGCTTTGGGGGCGCAGGTGAAAAACTGTTTTTT. Its translation: CASSFGGAGEKLFF.

This clone has more than one count but fewer than ten. The rearrangement joins TRBV5-4 to TRBJ1-1; D is undetermined. CDR1 and CDR2 from the germline V gene are SGHNT and YYREEE (reference sequence). The CDR3 extends over 14 amino acids. The V gene lost 1 base and the J gene lost 1 base, with 8 bases spanning the gap. The CDR3 DNA reads TGTGCCAGCAGCTTGCGGGCGGGGAACACTGAAGCTTTCTTT. It is translated as CASSLRAGNTEAFF. The variable domain in full, with the rest retrieved from reference TRBV5-4 and TRBJ1-1, is ETGVTQSPTHLIKTRGQQVTLRCSSQSGHNTVSWYQQALGQGPQFIFQYYREEENGRGNFPPRFSGLQFPNYSSELNVNALELDDSALYLCASSLRAGNTEAFFGQGTRLTVV.

The chain has TRBV5-1 and TRBJ1-6; TRBD1 matches at 9 bases. The ends lost 4 bases at V and 9 bases at J; junction bases unmatched: 11. This CDR3 comprises 16 residues. CDR1 and CDR2 (germline): SGHRS, YFSETQ. CDR3 in amino acids: CASSTMSGQGGSPLHF. The CDR3 DNA is TGCGCCAGCAGCACCATGTCGGGACAGGGAGGTTCACCCCTCCACTTT.

The chain uses TRBV2 and TRBJ1-5; 7 nucleotides line up with TRBD1. Germline lookup yields CDR1 SNHLY and CDR2 FYNNEI. J lost 2 bases, V lost 3 bases, and 4 bases had no gene match. The CDR3 loop spans 15 amino acids. DNA of the CDR3: TGTGCCAGCAGTGACTGGCAGGGGGGCAATCAGCCCCAGCATTTT. This codes for CASSDWQGGNQPQHF.

The chain carries TRBV20-1 and TRBJ2-3; 7 bases fit TRBD1. V lost 4 bases and J lost 6; bases outside the gene matches: 10. The germline V gene has CDR1 DFQATT and CDR2 SNEGSKA (reference sequence). The CDR3 loop spans 14 amino acids. Here the CDR3 DNA reads TGCAGTGCTATTGAGACAGGGTGGTATGATACGCAGTATTTT. Its translation: CSAIETGWYDTQYF.

The rearrangement joins TRBV5-1 to TRBJ2-7, with 9 bases matching TRBD1. The CDR3 sequence is 14 residues long. Looked up from germline, CDR1 is SGHRS and CDR2 is YFSETQ. The V gene end was trimmed by 0 bases and the J gene end by 3 bases; junction bases not matched to a gene: 1. CDR3 residues: CASSLGQGGYEQYF. The DNA of the CDR3 is TGCGCCAGCAGCTTGGGACAGGGGGGCTACGAGCAGTACTTC.

V and J are TRBV19 and TRBJ2-2; 8 nucleotides agree with TRBD2. V lost 4 bases to trimming and J lost 6 bases; unmatched junction nucleotides: 22. The germline V gene has CDR1 LNHDA and CDR2 SQIVND (reference sequence). The CDR3 is 20 amino acids. The CDR3 DNA reads TGTGCCAGTAGTAGAGACCCCGGGACTAGTACTTTGGCCAGAGCCGGGGAGCTGTTTTTT. Translated: CASSRDPGTSTLARAGELFF.

The rearrangement uses TRBV28 and TRBJ1-5; 8 bases are shared with TRBD1. V was clipped by 6 bases and J by 7 bases; unmatched bases: 8. This CDR3 has 14 amino acids. The germline CDR1 and CDR2 sequences are MDHEN and SYDVKM. CDR3 bases: TGTGCCAGCAGCGTTACAGGGGGAGGCCAGCCCCAGCATTTT. Amino acids: CASSVTGGGQPQHF.

This clone has just a few counts. The chain employs TRBV28 and TRBJ2-7; possibly TRBD1 for D (5 bases). The CDR3 contains 14 residues. Germline loops: CDR1 MDHEN, CDR2 SYDVKM. V gave up 5 bases and J gave up 5 bases, with 16 bases separating them. For the CDR3, the DNA is TGTGCCAGCAGTCCCGTGACAGTACAGGACGAGCAGTACTTC. Encoded protein: CASSPVTVQDEQYF.

This clone appeared a few times. V is TRBV5-3 and J is TRBJ1-6; 10 bases line up with TRBD1. TRBV5-3 is an open reading frame, and its role is uncertain. V was clipped by 4 bases and J by 13 bases; unmatched bases: 23. CDR3 length equals 19 residues. The DNA of the CDR3 is TGTGCCAGAAGCCGATGGGACAGGGGCCACCCCCACGAACAGACCCCCCTCCACTTT. Translation gives CARSRWDRGHPHEQTPLHF.

The rearrangement joins TRBV19 to TRBJ2-5; 10 bases agree with TRBD1. The V gene end was trimmed by 4 bases and the J gene end by 4 bases; junction bases not matched to a gene: 3. The CDR3 sequence is 14 residues long. From germline, CDR1 is LNHDA and CDR2 SQIVND (reference sequence). The CDR3 reads CASSTGTGAETQYF. The CDR3 DNA sequence: TGTGCCAGTAGTACCGGGACAGGGGCAGAGACCCAGTACTTC. Combining the CDR3 with reference TRBV19 and TRBJ2-5 gives the whole variable domain DGGITQSPKYLFRKEGQNVTLSCEQNLNHDAMYWYRQDPGQGLRLIYYSQIVNDFQKGDIAEGYSVSREKKESFPLTVTSAQKNPTAFYLCASSTGTGAETQYFGPGTRLLVL.

The chain is built from TRBV11-3 and TRBJ2-3; 7 bases fit TRBD2. Germline CDR1 SGHNT, CDR2 YENEEA. The CDR3 runs to 14 residues. After removal of 5 bases from V and 1 base from J, the junction contained 3 bases not matched to a gene. CDR3 in DNA: TGTGCCAGCAGCGCGGGAGTCGGCACAGATACGCAGTATTTT. Translating it yields CASSAGVGTDTQYF.

V usage is TRBV6-1 and J usage is TRBJ1-1, with D possibly being TRBD1 (6 bases). Germline CDR1 reads MNHNS; CDR2 reads SASEGT. The CDR3 runs to 16 residues. V was pared by 3 bases and J by 1 base, with 15 bases between. The CDR3 nucleotides are TGTGCCAGCAGTGATTTACAGGGAACAGGGAACACTGAAGCTTTCTTT. Its translation is CASSDLQGTGNTEAFF.

The chain uses TRBV20-1 and TRBJ2-3; D remains unclear. Germline V gene sequence: CDR1 DFQATT, CDR2 SNEGSKA (reference sequence). The length of the CDR3 is 11 residues. Trimming cost V 3 bases and J 5 bases, with 6 bases left between them. CDR3 protein: CSARGRDTQYF. CDR3 nucleotides: TGCAGTGCTAGGGGCCGAGATACGCAGTATTTT.

This chain uses TRBV11-2 with TRBJ2-2, with a weak D call TRBD2 (6 bases). Trimming removed 8 bases from V and 5 bases from J, with 24 bases in between. Germline CDR1 is SGHAT and CDR2 is FQNNGV. This CDR3 region has 17 residues. CDR3 in DNA: TGTGCCAGCGCACCTATTCGAGTGGGGGGAATGACCGGGGAGCTGTTTTTT. Encoded protein: CASAPIRVGGMTGELFF.